This passage covers 20 T cell receptor beta chains from one sample sequenced in a study of identical twins. TCRdb fed the 5' RACE reads into MiXCR, producing one record per CDR3 protein. The sample includes around 250,000 distinct CDR3 sequences, about 8% seen only once; the top ten take less than 4%. The sample also formed part of further work on yellow fever vaccine responses in identical twins.

Material: CD8+ T cells sorted from blood. All receptors come from a woman aged 18 to 35 in good health.

V is TRBV9 and J is TRBJ2-2, with no clear D. This CDR3 has 13 amino acids. From germline, CDR1 is SGDLS and CDR2 YYNGEE. Trimming shortened V by 0 bases and J by 6 bases, and 6 bases separated the two germline ends. The CDR3 DNA follows: TGTGCCAGCAGCGTAGCTGAGCCCGGGGAGCTGTTTTTT. It encodes CASSVAEPGELFF. Full variable domain (remainder filled in from reference TRBV9 and TRBJ2-2): DSGVTQTPKHLITATGQRVTLRCSPRSGDLSVYWYQQSLDQGLQFLIQYYNGEERAKGNILERFSAQQFPDLHSELNLSSLELGDSALYFCASSVAEPGELFFGEGSRLTVL.

Many counts were recorded for this clonotype. J is TRBJ2-1 and V is TRBV14, with D hard to call. Trimming stripped 3 bases from V and 8 bases from J, with 14 bases between. This CDR3 has 14 residues. CDR1 and CDR2 (germline): SGHDN, FVKESK. The CDR3, as DNA: TGTGCCAGCAGCCACTTCACCAGAATGGATGAGCAGTTCTTC. Translated, it gives CASSHFTRMDEQFF.

This chain connects TRBV7-9 to TRBJ2-1, with 7 nucleotides matching TRBD2. Germline V CDR1 and CDR2: SEHNR, FQNEAQ (reference sequence). The V gene end was trimmed by 7 bases and the J gene end by 5 bases; junction bases not matched to a gene: 8. This CDR3 is 14 amino acids long. CDR3 region: CASKDRDYNNEQFF. CDR3 sequence (DNA): TGTGCCAGCAAGGACCGGGACTATAACAATGAGCAGTTCTTC.

This clonotype was observed many times. The rearrangement joins TRBV28 to TRBJ2-2; D unresolved. CDR3 length equals 13 residues. Germline CDR1 MDHEN, CDR2 SYDVKM. V lost 8 bases, J lost 3 bases, and 10 bases lay in between. Here the CDR3 reads CASGTGYTGELFF. In DNA form, the CDR3 reads TGTGCCAGCGGCACCGGGTACACCGGGGAGCTGTTTTTT.

The rearrangement joins TRBV29-1 to TRBJ2-7; TRBD1 agrees at 11 bases. The CDR3 is 15 amino acids. Looked up from germline, CDR1 is SQVTM and CDR2 is ANQGSEA. With 4 bases clipped from V and 6 bases from J, the junction kept 11 bases outside the gene matches. The CDR3 sequence is CSVVGFGGQGGEQYF. CDR3 sequence (DNA): TGCAGCGTTGTAGGATTCGGGGGACAGGGGGGCGAGCAGTACTTC.

This clonotype was seen a handful of times. The chain employs TRBV29-1 and TRBJ2-1, with a tentative D call TRBD1 (5 bases). This CDR3 is built from 19 residues. Germline assignment: CDR1 SQVTM and CDR2 ANQGSEA. V was clipped by 7 bases and J by 3 bases, with 31 bases between them. The CDR3 DNA follows: TGCAGCGCGACTGGGATGAATTACCCTGACAGAGATGGCTACAATGAGCAGTTCTTC. Translation gives CSATGMNYPDRDGYNEQFF.

The chain combines TRBV6-2 or TRBV6-3 with TRBJ2-5; 10 nucleotides line up with TRBD2. The trim removed 6 bases at V and 2 bases at J, leaving 6 bases unmatched. This CDR3 is built from 15 residues. The V gene's germline CDR1 is MNHEY and CDR2 SVGEGT. CDR3 nucleotides: TGTGCCAGCAGCTATGGACTAGCGGTACAAGAGACCCAGTACTTC. As protein: CASSYGLAVQETQYF.

The table lists this clonotype with a few counts. This rearrangement joins TRBV20-1 to TRBJ1-2; 7 positions agree with TRBD1. Trimming took 5 bases from V and 5 from J; bases not matched to a gene: 8. Germline V gives CDR1 DFQATT, CDR2 SNEGSKA (reference sequence). There are 13 residues in the CDR3. CDR3 residues: CSALRQGEYGYTF. The CDR3 DNA follows: TGCAGTGCTCTTCGACAGGGAGAATATGGCTACACCTTC.

Only a few counts were recorded for this clonotype. This chain joins TRBV12-3 or TRBV12-4 and TRBJ1-6; tentative D call: TRBD1 (6 bases). The CDR3 runs to 14 residues. Trimming left V 3 bases short and J 5 bases short, with 8 bases between. The DNA for the CDR3 is TGTGCCAGCAGTTTGACAGGAAATAATTCACCCCTCCACTTT. This codes for CASSLTGNNSPLHF.

This rearrangement joins TRBV24-1 to TRBJ1-5; D remains ambiguous. Trimming took off 3 bases at V and 0 bases at J, with 11 bases between the two ends. The CDR3 is made up of 16 amino acids. Germline CDR1 is KGHDR and CDR2 is SFDVKD. The CDR3 loop is CATSDNEDYSNQPQHF. The DNA for the CDR3 is TGTGCCACCAGTGATAATGAGGATTATAGCAATCAGCCCCAGCATTTT.

Only a few counts were recorded for this clonotype. The chain is built from TRBV20-1 and TRBJ2-5; 7 nucleotides agree with TRBD2. Trimming removed 0 bases from V and 0 bases from J; junction bases left unmatched: 7. Germline V CDR1 and CDR2: DFQATT, SNEGSKA (reference sequence). The CDR3 has 16 amino acids. The CDR3 bases are TGCAGTGCTAGAGATGATGCGGGAGCTTACCAAGAGACCCAGTACTTC. As protein: CSARDDAGAYQETQYF.

This clonotype turned up a few times. V and J are TRBV7-9 and TRBJ2-2, with 7 bases lining up with TRBD1. The CDR3 runs to 17 residues. Unmatched junction bases numbered 10, after V lost 3 bases and J lost 3 bases. In germline, CDR1 is SEHNR, CDR2 FQNEAQ (reference sequence). The CDR3 bases are TGTGCCAGCAGCTTTCCGATAGACAGGGTAGACACCGGGGAGCTGTTTTTT. This sequence encodes CASSFPIDRVDTGELFF.

This clonotype was counted between two and nine times. This sequence joins TRBV27 and TRBJ2-1; D is unclear. The CDR3 has 15 amino acids. The germline gives CDR1 MNHEY, CDR2 SMNVEV (reference sequence). V lost 2 bases and J 3 bases, leaving 11 bases between the germline ends. The CDR3 loop is CASSLGGVYYNEQFF. The DNA for the CDR3 is TGTGCCAGCAGTTTAGGCGGCGTTTACTACAATGAGCAGTTCTTC.

The chain couples TRBV7-2 to TRBJ2-5; TRBD1 aligns across 9 bases. The germline CDR1 and CDR2 sequences are SGHTA and FQGNSA. The CDR3 covers 15 residues. Unmatched junction bases numbered 7, after V lost 4 bases and J lost 4 bases. CDR3 sequence reads: CASSSRDRVLETQYF. The CDR3 DNA reads as TGTGCCAGCAGCTCCCGGGACAGGGTATTAGAGACCCAGTACTTC.

This clonotype came up many times. This chain connects TRBV11-2 to TRBJ1-2; 10 bases match TRBD1. V was clipped by 3 bases and J by 8 bases; unmatched bases: 3. The CDR3 totals 13 residues. The germline CDR1 and CDR2 sequences are SGHAT and FQNNGV. The CDR3, as DNA: TGTGCCAGCAGCTTGGGGACAGGGGACGGCTACACCTTC. Protein product: CASSLGTGDGYTF.

This clonotype was seen ten or more times. The V call is TRBV7-9, the J call TRBJ2-2; D unresolved. CDR3 length equals 14 residues. V shed 5 bases and J shed 2 bases, with 9 bases lying between them. The V gene's germline CDR1 is SEHNR and CDR2 FQNEAQ (reference sequence). CDR3 nucleotides: TGTGCCAGCAGCCAGCCTTCTAACACCGGGGAGCTGTTTTTT. Its translation is CASSQPSNTGELFF.

The chain links TRBV27 to TRBJ2-7; 8 bases align to TRBD1. Losses at the gene ends were 5 bases for V and 3 bases for J; bases not matched to a gene: 6. Germline V lookup: CDR1 MNHEY, CDR2 SMNVEV (reference sequence). The CDR3 is 14 amino acids. The CDR3 nucleotides read TGTGCCAGCAGTGCCCGACAGGGGTACTACGAGCAGTACTTC. Its translation: CASSARQGYYEQYF.

This chain connects TRBV6-2 or TRBV6-3 to TRBJ2-1; 9 bases are shared with TRBD1. With V trimmed by 4 bases and J by 5 bases, 9 bases remained unmatched. CDR1 is MNHEY and CDR2 is SVGEGT in the germline V gene. The CDR3 has 16 amino acids. CDR3 DNA sequence: TGTGCCAGCAGTTTGCTATCGGGACAGGGCCACAATGAGCAGTTCTTC. This codes for CASSLLSGQGHNEQFF.

This clonotype has more than one count but fewer than ten. This chain uses TRBV11-2 with TRBJ2-2; no definite D call. Germline CDR1 and CDR2: SGHAT and FQNNGV. Trimming took 5 bases from V and 5 from J, leaving 18 bases between them. CDR3 length equals 16 residues. The CDR3 sequence is CASSPEPTFLTGELFF. The CDR3 DNA sequence: TGTGCCAGCAGCCCAGAACCAACATTTCTAACCGGGGAGCTGTTTTTT.

V and J are TRBV7-2 and TRBJ2-5; TRBD2 agrees at 12 bases. CDR1 is SGHTA and CDR2 is FQGNSA in the germline V gene. CDR3 length: 15 amino acids. The junction had 8 bases not matched to a gene; V was cut back by 5 bases and J by 7 bases. The CDR3 DNA reads as TGTGCCAGCAGCCAATCCACTAGCGGGAGGTTGACCCAGTACTTC. Protein sequence: CASSQSTSGRLTQYF. The variable domain in full, completed from reference TRBV7-2 and TRBJ2-5, reads GAGVSQSPSNKVTEKGKDVELRCDPISGHTALYWYRQSLGQGLEFLIYFQGNSAPDKSGLPSDRFSAERTGGSVSTLTIQRTQQEDSAVYLCASSQSTSGRLTQYFGPGTRLLVL.